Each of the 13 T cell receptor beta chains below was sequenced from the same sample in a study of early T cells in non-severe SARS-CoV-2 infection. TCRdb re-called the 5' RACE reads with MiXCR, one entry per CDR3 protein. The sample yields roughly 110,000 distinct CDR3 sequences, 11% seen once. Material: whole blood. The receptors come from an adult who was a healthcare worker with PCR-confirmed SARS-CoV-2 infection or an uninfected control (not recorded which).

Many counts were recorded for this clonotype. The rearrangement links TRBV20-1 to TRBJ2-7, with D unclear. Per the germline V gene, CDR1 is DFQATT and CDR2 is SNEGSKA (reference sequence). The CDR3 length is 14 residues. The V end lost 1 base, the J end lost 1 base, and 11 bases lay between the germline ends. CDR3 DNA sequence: TGCAGTGCTAGAGCCGAGACAAGATCCTACGAGCAGTACTTC. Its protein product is CSARAETRSYEQYF.

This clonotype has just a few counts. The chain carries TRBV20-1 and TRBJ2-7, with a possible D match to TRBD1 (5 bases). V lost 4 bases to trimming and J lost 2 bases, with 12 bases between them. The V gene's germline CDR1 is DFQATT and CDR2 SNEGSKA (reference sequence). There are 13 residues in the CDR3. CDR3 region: CSAKPGITYEQYF. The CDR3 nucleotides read TGCAGTGCTAAACCAGGGATCACCTACGAGCAGTACTTC.

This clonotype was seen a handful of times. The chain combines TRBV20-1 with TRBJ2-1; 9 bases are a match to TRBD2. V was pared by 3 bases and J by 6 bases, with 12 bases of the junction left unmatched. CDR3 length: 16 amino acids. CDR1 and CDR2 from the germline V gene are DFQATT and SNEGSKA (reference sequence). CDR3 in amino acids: CSASGGGRGPRNEQFF. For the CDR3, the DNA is TGCAGTGCTAGCGGGGGCGGGAGGGGCCCCCGCAATGAGCAGTTCTTC.

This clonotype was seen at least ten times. DNA of the CDR3: TGTGCCAGCAGTATGGGACAGGCCTACAATGAGCAGTTCTTC. Its protein is CASSMGQAYNEQFF. This sequence joins TRBV6-5 and TRBJ2-1, with TRBD1 matching 8 bases. The CDR3 covers 14 residues. V lost 5 bases, J lost 2 bases, and 2 bases stayed unmatched. The germline V gene has CDR1 MNHEY and CDR2 SVGAGI.

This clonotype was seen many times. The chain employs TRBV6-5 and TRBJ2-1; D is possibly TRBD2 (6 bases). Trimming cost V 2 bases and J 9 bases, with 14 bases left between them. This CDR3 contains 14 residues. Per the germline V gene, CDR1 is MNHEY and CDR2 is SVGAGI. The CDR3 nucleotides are TGTGCCAGCAGTTACACGGGACTGAAGGGTGAGCAGTTCTTC. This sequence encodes CASSYTGLKGEQFF.

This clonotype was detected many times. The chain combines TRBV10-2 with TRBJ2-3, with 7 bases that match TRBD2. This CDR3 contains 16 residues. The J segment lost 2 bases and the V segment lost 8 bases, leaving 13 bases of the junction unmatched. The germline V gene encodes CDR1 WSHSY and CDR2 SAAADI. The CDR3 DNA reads TGCGCCAGCCGAATTACTAGCGCAATTGACACAGATACGCAGTATTTT. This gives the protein CASRITSAIDTDTQYF.

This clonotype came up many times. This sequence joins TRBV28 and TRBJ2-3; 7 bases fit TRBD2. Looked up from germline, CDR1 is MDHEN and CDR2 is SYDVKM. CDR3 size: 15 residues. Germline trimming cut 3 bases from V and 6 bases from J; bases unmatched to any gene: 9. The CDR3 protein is CASSFGGGESDTQYF. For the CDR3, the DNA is TGTGCCAGCAGTTTCGGGGGAGGGGAATCCGATACGCAGTATTTT.

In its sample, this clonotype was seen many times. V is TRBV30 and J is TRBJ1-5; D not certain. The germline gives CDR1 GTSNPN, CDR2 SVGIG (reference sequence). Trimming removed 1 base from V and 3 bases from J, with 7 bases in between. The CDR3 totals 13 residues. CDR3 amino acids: CAWSAGHNQPQHF. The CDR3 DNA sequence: TGTGCCTGGAGTGCAGGCCACAATCAGCCCCAGCATTTT.

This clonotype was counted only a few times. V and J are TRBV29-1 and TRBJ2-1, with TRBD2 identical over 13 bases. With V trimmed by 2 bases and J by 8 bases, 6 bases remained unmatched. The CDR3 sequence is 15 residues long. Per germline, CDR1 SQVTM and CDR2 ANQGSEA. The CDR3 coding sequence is TGCAGCGTTGAATTAGGGACTAGCGGGACCGATGAGCAGTTCTTC. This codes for CSVELGTSGTDEQFF.

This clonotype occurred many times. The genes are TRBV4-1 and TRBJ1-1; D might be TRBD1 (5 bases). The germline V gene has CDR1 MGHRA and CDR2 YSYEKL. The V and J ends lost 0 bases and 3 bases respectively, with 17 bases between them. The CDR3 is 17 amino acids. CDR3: CASSQDSRQGWDTEAFF. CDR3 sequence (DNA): TGCGCCAGCAGCCAAGATTCCCGCCAGGGTTGGGACACTGAAGCTTTCTTT.

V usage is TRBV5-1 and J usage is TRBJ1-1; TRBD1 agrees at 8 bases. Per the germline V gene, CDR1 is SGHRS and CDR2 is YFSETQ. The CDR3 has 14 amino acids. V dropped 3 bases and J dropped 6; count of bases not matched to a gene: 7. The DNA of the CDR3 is TGCGCCAGCAGCTCCTGGACAGGGAGCCCTGAAGCTTTCTTT. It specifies CASSSWTGSPEAFF.

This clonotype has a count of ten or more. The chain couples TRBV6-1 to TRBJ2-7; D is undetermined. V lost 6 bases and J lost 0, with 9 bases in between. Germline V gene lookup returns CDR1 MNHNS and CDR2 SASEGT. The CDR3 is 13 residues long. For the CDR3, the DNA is TGTGCCAGCAGGTTAAGGAGCTCCTACGAGCAGTACTTC. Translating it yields CASRLRSSYEQYF.

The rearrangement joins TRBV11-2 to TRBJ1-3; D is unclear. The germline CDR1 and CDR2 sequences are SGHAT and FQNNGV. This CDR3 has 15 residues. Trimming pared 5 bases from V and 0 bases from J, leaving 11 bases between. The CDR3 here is CASSRAGSSGNTIYF. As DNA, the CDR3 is TGTGCCAGCAGCCGCGCGGGGAGCTCTGGAAACACCATATATTTT.